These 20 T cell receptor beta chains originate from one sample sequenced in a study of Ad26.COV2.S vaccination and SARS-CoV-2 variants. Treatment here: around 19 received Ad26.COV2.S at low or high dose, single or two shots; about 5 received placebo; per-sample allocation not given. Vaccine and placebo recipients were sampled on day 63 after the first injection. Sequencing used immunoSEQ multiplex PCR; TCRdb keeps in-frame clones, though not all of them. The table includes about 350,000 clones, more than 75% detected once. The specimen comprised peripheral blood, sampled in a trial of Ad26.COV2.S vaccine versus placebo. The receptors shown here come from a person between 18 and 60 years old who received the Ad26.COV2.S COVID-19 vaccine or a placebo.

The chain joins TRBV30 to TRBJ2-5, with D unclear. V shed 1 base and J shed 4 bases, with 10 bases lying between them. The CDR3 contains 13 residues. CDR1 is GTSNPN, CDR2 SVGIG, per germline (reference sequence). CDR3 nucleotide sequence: TGTGCCTGGAGTGGGAGAATGGTAGAGACCCAGTACTTC. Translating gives CAWSGRMVETQYF.

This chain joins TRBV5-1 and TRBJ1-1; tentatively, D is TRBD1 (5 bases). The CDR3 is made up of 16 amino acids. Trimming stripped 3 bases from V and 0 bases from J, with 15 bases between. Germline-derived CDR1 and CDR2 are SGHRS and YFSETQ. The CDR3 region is CASSSGQGFVNTEAFF. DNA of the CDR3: TGCGCCAGCAGCTCAGGGCAGGGTTTCGTGAACACTGAAGCTTTCTTT.

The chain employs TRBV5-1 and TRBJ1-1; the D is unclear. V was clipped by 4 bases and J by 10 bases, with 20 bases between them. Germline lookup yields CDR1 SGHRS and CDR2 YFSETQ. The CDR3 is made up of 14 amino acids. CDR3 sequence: CASSLLDQTVGAFF. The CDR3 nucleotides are TGCGCCAGCAGCCTGCTGGATCAGACGGTGGGAGCTTTCTTT.

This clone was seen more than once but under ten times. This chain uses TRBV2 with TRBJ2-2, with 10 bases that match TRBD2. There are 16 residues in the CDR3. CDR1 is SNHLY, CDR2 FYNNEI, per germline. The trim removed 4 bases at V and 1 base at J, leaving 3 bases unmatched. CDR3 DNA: TGTGCCAGCAGTGGCGCTAGCGGGAGGAACACCGGGGAGCTGTTTTTT. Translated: CASSGASGRNTGELFF.

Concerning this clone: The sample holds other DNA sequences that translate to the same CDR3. The DNA of the CDR3 is TGTGCCAGCAGTTACCTCAGGAGCCAAGAGACCCAGTACTTC. Its protein product is CASSYLRSQETQYF. The gene calls are TRBV6-2 or TRBV6-3 and TRBJ2-5; D unclear. Germline loops: CDR1 MNHEY, CDR2 SVGEGT. The CDR3 has 14 amino acids. The germline V and J ends were trimmed by 2 bases and 1 base, with 8 bases remaining between them.

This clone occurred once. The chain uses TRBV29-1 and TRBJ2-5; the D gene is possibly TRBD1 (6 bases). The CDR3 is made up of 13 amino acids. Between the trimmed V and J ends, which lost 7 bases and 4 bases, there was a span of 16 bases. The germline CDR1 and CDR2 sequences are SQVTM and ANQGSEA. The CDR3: CSARSGTSETQYF. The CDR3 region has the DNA TGCAGCGCCCGTTCCGGGACATCAGAGACCCAGTACTTC. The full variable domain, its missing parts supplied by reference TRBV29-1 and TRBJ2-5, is SAVISQKPSRDICQRGTSLTIQCQVDSQVTMMFWYRQQPGQSLTLIATANQGSEATYESGFVIDKFPISRPNLTFSTLTVSNMSPEDSSIYLCSARSGTSETQYFGPGTRLLVL.

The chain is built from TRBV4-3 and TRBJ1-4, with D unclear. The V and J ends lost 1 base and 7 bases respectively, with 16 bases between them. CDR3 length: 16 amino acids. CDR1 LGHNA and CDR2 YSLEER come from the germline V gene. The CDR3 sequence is CASSQVGTPRSEKLFF. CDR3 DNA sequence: TGCGCCAGCAGCCAAGTAGGTACGCCGAGGAGTGAAAAACTGTTTTTT.

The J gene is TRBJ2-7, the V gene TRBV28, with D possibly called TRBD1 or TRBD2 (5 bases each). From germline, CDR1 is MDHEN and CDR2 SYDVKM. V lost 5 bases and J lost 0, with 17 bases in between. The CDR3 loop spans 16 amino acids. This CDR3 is CASSGPGTASSYEQYF. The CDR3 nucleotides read TGTGCCAGCAGTGGTCCCGGGACCGCGAGCTCCTACGAGCAGTACTTC.

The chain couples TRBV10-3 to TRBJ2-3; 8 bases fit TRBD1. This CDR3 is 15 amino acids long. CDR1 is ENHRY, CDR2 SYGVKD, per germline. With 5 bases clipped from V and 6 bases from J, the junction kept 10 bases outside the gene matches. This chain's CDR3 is CAISREGQAADTQYF. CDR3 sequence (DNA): TGTGCCATCAGTCGAGAGGGACAGGCCGCTGATACGCAGTATTTT.

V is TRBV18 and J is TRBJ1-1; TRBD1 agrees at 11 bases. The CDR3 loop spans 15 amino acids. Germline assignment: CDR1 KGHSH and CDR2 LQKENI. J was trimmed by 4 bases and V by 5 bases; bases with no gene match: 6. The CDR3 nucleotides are TGTGCCAGCTCAGTCGGACAGGGGGCTGGCACTGAAGCTTTCTTT. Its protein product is CASSVGQGAGTEAFF.

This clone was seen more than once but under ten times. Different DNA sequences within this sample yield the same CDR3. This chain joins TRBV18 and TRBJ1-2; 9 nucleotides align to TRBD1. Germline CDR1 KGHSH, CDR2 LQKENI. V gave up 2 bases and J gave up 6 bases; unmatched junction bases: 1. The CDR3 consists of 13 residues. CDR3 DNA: TGTGCCAGCTCACCAGACAGGGGGAATGGCTACACCTTC. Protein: CASSPDRGNGYTF.

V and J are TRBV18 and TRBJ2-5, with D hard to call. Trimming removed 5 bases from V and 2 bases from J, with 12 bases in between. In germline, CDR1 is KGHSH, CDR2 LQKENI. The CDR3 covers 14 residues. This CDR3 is CASSALAEQETQYF. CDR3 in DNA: TGTGCCAGCTCAGCTCTCGCAGAGCAAGAGACCCAGTACTTC.

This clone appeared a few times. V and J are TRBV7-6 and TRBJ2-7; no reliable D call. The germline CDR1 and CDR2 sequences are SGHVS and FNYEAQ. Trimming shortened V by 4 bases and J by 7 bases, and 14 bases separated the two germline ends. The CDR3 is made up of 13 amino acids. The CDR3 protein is CASSSLVATEQYF. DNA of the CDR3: TGTGCCAGCAGCTCTTTAGTCGCTACGGAGCAGTACTTC. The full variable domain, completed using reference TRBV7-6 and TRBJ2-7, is GAGVSQSPRYKVTKRGQDVALRCDPISGHVSLYWYRQALGQGPEFLTYFNYEAQQDKSGLPNDRFSAERPEGSISTLTIQRTEQRDSAMYRCASSSLVATEQYFGPGTRLTVT.

CDR3 nucleotides: TGTGCCAGCAGCTTAGGACCGGGGGACTACGAGCAGTACTTC. Its protein is CASSLGPGDYEQYF. The chain carries TRBV11-3 and TRBJ2-7, with a possible D match to TRBD2 (6 bases). The germline V gene has CDR1 SGHNT and CDR2 YENEEA. This CDR3 is built from 14 residues. V was pared by 1 base and J by 3 bases, with 10 bases between.

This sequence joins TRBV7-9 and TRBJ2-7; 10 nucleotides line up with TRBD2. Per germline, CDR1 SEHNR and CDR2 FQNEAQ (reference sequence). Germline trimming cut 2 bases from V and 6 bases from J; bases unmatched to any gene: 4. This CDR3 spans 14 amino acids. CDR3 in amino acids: CASSLLAGVTEQYF. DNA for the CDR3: TGTGCCAGCAGCTTACTAGCGGGAGTTACCGAGCAGTACTTC.

The CDR3 sequence is CASTGGRGRSEQYF. Written as DNA, the CDR3 is TGTGCCAGCACGGGGGGCAGGGGGCGATCGGAGCAGTACTTC. The chain combines TRBV7-2 with TRBJ2-7; TRBD1 might be the D (8 bases). Germline CDR1 SGHTA, CDR2 FQGNSA. CDR3 size: 14 residues. The ends were cut back, 7 bases at V and 7 bases at J, with 20 bases in the middle.

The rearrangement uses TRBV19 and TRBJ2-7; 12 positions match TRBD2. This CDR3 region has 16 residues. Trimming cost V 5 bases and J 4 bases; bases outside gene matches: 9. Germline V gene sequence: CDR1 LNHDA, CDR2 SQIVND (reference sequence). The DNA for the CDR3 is TGTGCCAGTAGTGGACAACTAGCGGGGGGTGGTTACGAGCAGTACTTC. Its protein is CASSGQLAGGGYEQYF.

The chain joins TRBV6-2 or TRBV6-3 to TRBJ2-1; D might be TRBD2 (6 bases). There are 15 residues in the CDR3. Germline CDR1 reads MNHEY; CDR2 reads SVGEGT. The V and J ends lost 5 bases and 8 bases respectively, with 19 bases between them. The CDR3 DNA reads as TGTGCCAGCAGTCCAGAGCCCCGCAGGAGGGATGAGCAGTTCTTC. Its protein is CASSPEPRRRDEQFF.

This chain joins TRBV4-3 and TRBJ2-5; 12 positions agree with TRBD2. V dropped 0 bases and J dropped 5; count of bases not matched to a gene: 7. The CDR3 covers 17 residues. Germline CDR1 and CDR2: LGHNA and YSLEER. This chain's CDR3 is CASSQDASGRAWETQYF. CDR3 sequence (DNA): TGCGCCAGCAGCCAAGACGCTAGCGGGAGGGCGTGGGAGACCCAGTACTTC.

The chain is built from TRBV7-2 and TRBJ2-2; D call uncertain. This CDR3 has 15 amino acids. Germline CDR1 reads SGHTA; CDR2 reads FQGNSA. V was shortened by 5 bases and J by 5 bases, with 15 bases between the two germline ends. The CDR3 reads CASSPKVGLTGELFF. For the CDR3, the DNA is TGTGCCAGCAGCCCGAAGGTCGGTTTAACCGGGGAGCTGTTTTTT.